This record covers a single T cell receptor (beta chain). Its antigen remains unknown. These data belong to a study of type 1 regulatory T cells. About the research overall: This in vitro CD4 product, T-allo10, is enriched for Tr1 cells and alloantigen-specific. General study findings and limits: Type 1 regulatory T cells had a more restricted TCR repertoire than non-type 1 regulatory T cells.

V dropped 0 bases and J dropped 5 bases, with 16 bases sitting between them. This CDR3 contains 15 residues. Germline-derived CDR1 and CDR2 are DFQATT and SNEGSKA (reference sequence). TCRdb called the reads again in MiXCR, with one record for every CDR3 protein. The table shows about 65,000 distinct CDR3 sequences, with approximately 47% occurring only once. The sequence was collected from a human donor in good health. The sequencing sample was made of cultured non-Tr1 T cells, either the whole culture or a sorted T cell fraction (not recorded which). The chain employs TRBV20-1 and TRBJ1-2, with D possibly matching TRBD1 (5 bases). The CDR3 sequence is CSARDRQGNQYGYTF. The DNA of the CDR3 is TGCAGTGCTAGAGATCGCCAGGGTAACCAATATGGCTACACCTTC.